A single sample gave rise to the 18 T cell receptor beta chains below, sequenced in a study of molecular identifiers for immune sequencing clone quantification. TCRdb re-analysed the PCR reads in MiXCR, keeping a single row per CDR3 protein. The repertoire has approximately 550,000 distinct CDR3 sequences, around 23% of them found once; the top ten carry over 0.6%. Material: naive CD8+ T cells from blood, with Jurkat cell RNA spiked in. Subset meaning: FACS-sorted CD8+CD4-CCR7+CD45RA+ naive T cells. All receptors derive from a human donor in good health. Some libraries in this study had Jurkat cell RNA spiked in.

This clonotype has at least ten counts. The V call is TRBV7-8, the J call TRBJ2-3, with TRBD2 matching 9 bases. Germline V CDR1 and CDR2: SGHVS, FQNEAQ. This CDR3 has 15 amino acids. V was pared by 2 bases and J by 6 bases, with 6 bases of the junction left unmatched. The CDR3 DNA sequence: TGTGCCAGCAGCTTAAAAAGCGGGGGGCTGGATACGCAGTATTTT. It specifies CASSLKSGGLDTQYF.

This clonotype was recorded many times. The chain links TRBV20-1 to TRBJ2-7; no firm D call. Germline-derived CDR1 and CDR2 are DFQATT and SNEGSKA (reference sequence). The CDR3 consists of 13 residues. The germline V and J ends were trimmed by 0 bases and 2 bases, with 8 bases remaining between them. The CDR3 bases are TGCAGTGCTAGAGAACCACTAACCTACGAGCAGTACTTC. Encoded protein: CSAREPLTYEQYF.

This clonotype was counted many times. The genes are TRBV30 and TRBJ2-7; D remains unclear. Trimming took 0 bases from V and 3 from J, leaving 9 bases between them. This CDR3 is 13 amino acids long. The germline gives CDR1 GTSNPN, CDR2 SVGIG (reference sequence). The DNA of the CDR3 is TGTGCCTGGAGTGTATCCCGCGGCTACGAGCAGTACTTC. Amino acid sequence: CAWSVSRGYEQYF.

This chain links TRBV7-9 with TRBJ2-2; weak D call: TRBD2 (5 bases). Germline CDR1 and CDR2: SEHNR and FQNEAQ (reference sequence). The CDR3 is made up of 15 amino acids. V was shortened by 5 bases and J by 5 bases, with 15 bases between the two germline ends. Here the CDR3 reads CASSLGGQRTGELFF. CDR3 bases: TGTGCCAGCAGCCTCGGCGGGCAGAGGACCGGGGAGCTGTTTTTT.

The J gene is TRBJ2-3, the V gene TRBV30; D not resolved. CDR3 length: 14 amino acids. Germline CDR1 GTSNPN, CDR2 SVGIG (reference sequence). V lost 0 bases to trimming and J lost 4 bases, with 11 bases between them. The CDR3 DNA is TGTGCCTGGAGTGTGGTCGCTCCCTCAGATACGCAGTATTTT. It specifies CAWSVVAPSDTQYF.

This clonotype has at least ten counts. The chain employs TRBV28 and TRBJ2-3, with 7 bases that match TRBD2. The junction had 16 bases not matched to a gene; V was cut back by 6 bases and J by 4 bases. Germline V gene lookup returns CDR1 MDHEN and CDR2 SYDVKM. The CDR3 spans 17 residues. The CDR3 nucleotides are TGTGCCAGCAGATATACGGTGGGCGGGAGATGGTCAGATACGCAGTATTTT. Translating it yields CASRYTVGGRWSDTQYF.

This chain connects TRBV7-6 to TRBJ2-3, with 7 bases lining up with TRBD2. Germline CDR1 and CDR2: SGHVS and FNYEAQ. Unmatched junction bases numbered 4, after V lost 0 bases and J lost 4 bases. The CDR3 length is 15 residues. CDR3 in amino acids: CASSLALAWSDTQYF. CDR3 coding DNA: TGTGCCAGCAGCTTAGCACTAGCGTGGTCAGATACGCAGTATTTT.

This clonotype was seen a few times. The J gene is TRBJ2-3, the V gene TRBV4-1; D is perhaps TRBD2 (6 bases). CDR1 is MGHRA, CDR2 YSYEKL, per germline. V lost 1 base, J lost 6 bases, and 17 bases lay in between. The CDR3 totals 16 residues. The CDR3: CASSQGREFALDTQYF. The DNA of the CDR3 is TGCGCCAGCAGCCAAGGACGGGAGTTTGCTTTGGATACGCAGTATTTT.

This sequence joins TRBV19 and TRBJ2-3; TRBD2 aligns across 12 bases. Unmatched junction bases numbered 4, after V lost 7 bases and J lost 2 bases. CDR1 LNHDA and CDR2 SQIVND come from the germline V gene (reference sequence). This CDR3 spans 15 amino acids. The chain's CDR3 is CASTLAGGYTDTQYF. The CDR3 DNA sequence: TGTGCCAGTACCCTAGCGGGAGGGTACACAGATACGCAGTATTTT.

V gene TRBV6-5 combines with J gene TRBJ2-6; D is undetermined. Trimming removed 8 bases at V and 4 bases at J, with 24 bases between. This CDR3 spans 18 amino acids. In germline, CDR1 is MNHEY, CDR2 SVGAGI. CDR3 DNA sequence: TGTGCCAGCGGTCCCGCGACTCCTGGGGTATTGGGGGCCAACGTCCTGACTTTC. Its protein is CASGPATPGVLGANVLTF.

There are many counts of this clonotype. The chain employs TRBV10-3 and TRBJ2-5, with D tentatively TRBD1 or TRBD2 (5 bases each). The V gene lost 9 bases and the J gene lost 5 bases, with 10 bases spanning the gap. This CDR3 is 11 amino acids long. Germline CDR1 ENHRY, CDR2 SYGVKD. The CDR3 here is CAIRDEETQYF. Here the CDR3 DNA reads TGTGCCATAAGGGACGAGGAGACCCAGTACTTC.

As regards this clonotype: A much larger clone lies one base from this, so it may be a read error. This chain links TRBV7-9 with TRBJ2-3; 13 bases are shared with TRBD2. The junction had 4 bases not matched to a gene; V was cut back by 4 bases and J by 3 bases. The germline gives CDR1 SEHNR, CDR2 FQNEAQ (reference sequence). The CDR3 is made up of 16 amino acids. The CDR3 region is CASSSPTSGRTDTQYF. CDR3 sequence (DNA): TGTGCCAGCAGCTCCCCGACTAGCGGGAGGACAGATACGCAGTATTTT.

In nucleotides, the CDR3 is TGTGCCAGCAGTCCTACTAGTTTTAGCACAGATACGCAGTATTTT. Its protein product is CASSPTSFSTDTQYF. The chain uses TRBV27 and TRBJ2-3; a weak D match, TRBD2 (5 bases). This CDR3 has 15 residues. CDR1 and CDR2 (germline): MNHEY, SMNVEV (reference sequence). The V and J ends lost 5 bases and 0 bases respectively, with 12 bases between them.

This clonotype showed up just a few times. This chain connects TRBV6-2 or TRBV6-3 to TRBJ2-7, with D tentatively TRBD1 (5 bases). Trimming removed 6 bases at V and 3 bases at J, with 15 bases between. The CDR3 has 14 residues. Germline-derived CDR1 and CDR2 are MNHEY and SVGEGT. This CDR3 reads CASRDDSWIYEQYF. For the CDR3, the DNA is TGTGCCAGCAGGGACGACAGTTGGATCTACGAGCAGTACTTC.

The V gene is TRBV19, the J gene TRBJ2-3; 10 positions agree with TRBD2. The CDR3 length is 16 residues. Germline values: CDR1 LNHDA, CDR2 SQIVND (reference sequence). With V trimmed by 3 bases and J by 4 bases, 7 bases remained unmatched. CDR3 coding DNA: TGTGCCAGTAGTATCCCTCCAGCGGGAGGGCCAGATACGCAGTATTTT. This translates into CASSIPPAGGPDTQYF.

This clonotype was observed a few times. This may stem from a read error, because a much larger clone lies one nucleotide away. This chain links TRBV28 with TRBJ2-5; D ambiguous. The CDR3 has 14 amino acids. Germline-derived CDR1 and CDR2 are MDHEN and SYDVKM. As DNA, the CDR3 is TGTGCCAGCAGCGAGCGCCTGTACCAAGAGCCCCAGTACTTC. Residues: CASSERLYQEPQYF. Combining the CDR3 with reference TRBV28 and TRBJ2-5 gives the whole variable domain DVKVTQSSRYLVKRTGEKVFLECVQDMDHENMFWYRQDPGLGLRLIYFSYDVKMKEKGDIPEGYSVSREKKERFSLILESASTNQTSMYLCASSERLYQEPQYFGPGTRLLVL.

Comment on this clonotype: The missing conserved phenylalanine or tryptophan at the end of this CDR3 makes a read error likely. The genes are TRBV4-1 and TRBJ2-3, with D perhaps TRBD1 (6 bases). The CDR3 sequence is 15 residues long. Germline V CDR1 and CDR2: MGHRA, YSYEKL. Trimming took off 0 bases at V and 1 base at J, with 8 bases between the two ends. Written as DNA, the CDR3 is TGCGCCAGCAGCCAAGATGGGGGCGGCACAGATACGCAGTATATT. Its translation is CASSQDGGGTDTQYI.

With respect to this clonotype: With a much larger clone just one base away, this may be a read error. This chain joins TRBV14 and TRBJ1-1; D ambiguous. The CDR3 runs to 13 residues. V was trimmed by 4 bases and J by 2 bases, leaving 8 bases between them. Germline-derived CDR1 and CDR2 are SGHDN and FVKESK. In DNA, the CDR3 is TGTGCCAGCAGCCCCGCCCAAAACACTGAAGCTTTCTTT. Amino acid sequence: CASSPAQNTEAFF.